The 17 T cell receptor beta chains given below trace back to one sample, sequenced in a study of OX40 agonist ivuxolimab in advanced cancers. TCRdb's copy holds only in-frame clones and misses some; the assay was immunoSEQ multiplex PCR. Among about 32,000 clones listed, around nine tenths were seen once. This sample comprised CD4+ or CD8+ T cells sorted from blood, obtained in a trial of the OX40 agonist ivuxolimab. The receptor set was obtained from an adult with an advanced solid tumor such as melanoma, head and neck, liver or kidney cancer.

The chain has TRBV11-2 and TRBJ2-3; D gene unclear. Germline values: CDR1 SGHAT, CDR2 FQNNGV. CDR3 size: 12 residues. V was shortened by 4 bases and J by 4 bases, with 6 bases between the two germline ends. Written as DNA, the CDR3 is TGTGCCAGCAGCTCTGAAGCAGATACGCAGTATTTT. It is translated as CASSSEADTQYF. Full variable domain (outside the CDR3, taken from reference TRBV11-2 and TRBJ2-3): EAGVAQSPRYKIIEKRQSVAFWCNPISGHATLYWYQQILGQGPKLLIQFQNNGVVDDSQLPKDRFSAERLKGVDSTLKIQPAKLEDSAVYLCASSSEADTQYFGPGTRLTVL.

The chain recombines TRBV28 with TRBJ2-7; D gene uncertain. Trimming pared 5 bases from V and 4 bases from J, leaving 12 bases between. Germline CDR1 MDHEN, CDR2 SYDVKM. The CDR3 contains 13 residues. CDR3 DNA: TGTGCCAGCAGTGACACACAGTTTTACGAGCAGTACTTC. Protein product: CASSDTQFYEQYF.

V usage is TRBV15 and J usage is TRBJ1-6; no clear D gene. In germline, CDR1 is LNHNV, CDR2 YYDKDF (reference sequence). V was trimmed by 0 bases and J by 7 bases, leaving 16 bases between them. This CDR3 has 17 amino acids. The CDR3 loop reads CATSRDYDAGPNSPLHF. The DNA for the CDR3 is TGTGCCACCAGCAGAGATTATGACGCAGGACCCAATTCACCCCTCCACTTT.

This clone was recorded once. This sequence joins TRBV7-9 and TRBJ1-1; D is possibly TRBD1 (5 bases). The CDR3 length is 15 residues. The V end was cut by 4 bases, the J end by 2 bases, with 14 bases between. CDR1 SEHNR and CDR2 FQNEAQ come from the germline V gene (reference sequence). Written as DNA, the CDR3 is TGTGCCAGCAGCTCCCGCCCCGGACAAAACACTGAAGCTTTCTTT. This sequence encodes CASSSRPGQNTEAFF.

J is TRBJ1-1 and V is TRBV28, with D uncertain. CDR1 MDHEN and CDR2 SYDVKM come from the germline V gene. The CDR3 spans 14 residues. Trimming stripped 3 bases from V and 4 bases from J, with 12 bases between. The chain's CDR3 is CASSLVGGGTEAFF. CDR3 coding DNA: TGTGCCAGCAGTTTGGTAGGTGGAGGCACTGAAGCTTTCTTT.

The rearrangement joins TRBV7-8 to TRBJ1-1; maybe TRBD1 (6 bases). Germline CDR1 reads SGHVS; CDR2 reads FQNEAQ. This CDR3 comprises 14 residues. Trimming removed 5 bases at V and 0 bases at J, with 10 bases between. Here the CDR3 DNA reads TGTGCCAGCAGCGCAGGGGTAATGAACACTGAAGCTTTCTTT. Its protein is CASSAGVMNTEAFF.

The V gene is TRBV5-4, the J gene TRBJ1-2; D is perhaps TRBD1 (5 bases). The germline gives CDR1 SGHNT, CDR2 YYREEE (reference sequence). The CDR3 is made up of 16 amino acids. Trimming pared 4 bases from V and 0 bases from J, leaving 16 bases between. CDR3 coding DNA: TGTGCCAGCAGCCAGCCCGGGACCGATACTAACTATGGCTACACCTTC. It yields the protein CASSQPGTDTNYGYTF.

The chain couples TRBV5-5 to TRBJ1-2; D is uncertain. The CDR3 is 16 residues long. Germline V gene sequence: CDR1 SGHKS, CDR2 YYEKEE (reference sequence). V lost 0 bases and J lost 3, with 15 bases in between. The CDR3 DNA sequence: TGTGCCAGCAGCTTGGTCTCGGGAGCAGACTACTATGGCTACACCTTC. Encoded protein: CASSLVSGADYYGYTF.

A word on this clone: A read error may produce the germline difference seen at one junction end. The CDR3, as DNA: TGTGCCTGGATGGCTTGGGGGGACTCCTACGGGCAGTACTTC. The encoded protein is CAWMAWGDSYGQYF. This chain connects TRBV30 to TRBJ2-7; a possible D gene is TRBD2 (6 bases). Per the germline V gene, CDR1 is GTSNPN and CDR2 is SVGIG (reference sequence). CDR3 length equals 14 residues.

The CDR3 sequence is CASSIQYTGELFF. The CDR3 bases are TGTGCCAGCAGCATACAGTACACCGGGGAGCTGTTTTTT. V usage is TRBV11-2 and J usage is TRBJ2-2; no clear D. Germline values: CDR1 SGHAT, CDR2 FQNNGV. V was trimmed by 5 bases and J by 3 bases, leaving 7 bases between them. This CDR3 region has 13 residues.

This rearrangement joins TRBV7-9 to TRBJ2-1; no definite D call. This CDR3 is built from 13 residues. Trimming cost V 0 bases and J 7 bases, with 7 bases left between them. Germline CDR1 SEHNR, CDR2 FQNEAQ (reference sequence). CDR3 sequence reads: CASSLAASNEQFF. The CDR3 region has the DNA TGTGCCAGCAGCTTAGCGGCTTCTAATGAGCAGTTCTTC. The full variable domain, rest sourced from reference TRBV7-9 and TRBJ2-1, is DTGVSQNPRHKITKRGQNVTFRCDPISEHNRLYWYRQTLGQGPEFLTYFQNEAQLEKSRLLSDRFSAERPKGSFSTLEIQRTEQGDSAMYLCASSLAASNEQFFGPGTRLTVL.

J is TRBJ2-1 and V is TRBV19, with 10 nucleotides matching TRBD2. Trimming took 4 bases from V and 5 from J; bases not matched to a gene: 20. The CDR3 is made up of 20 amino acids. Germline V lookup: CDR1 LNHDA, CDR2 SQIVND (reference sequence). CDR3 amino acids: CASSKSPAKRTSGGDNEQFF. CDR3 sequence (DNA): TGTGCCAGTAGTAAAAGCCCCGCTAAACGGACTAGCGGAGGGGACAATGAGCAGTTCTTC.

The chain carries TRBV28 and TRBJ1-5; D not certain. V lost 3 bases, J lost 3 bases, and 9 bases lay in between. In germline, CDR1 is MDHEN, CDR2 SYDVKM. CDR3 length equals 14 residues. This CDR3 reads CASSFQGSNQPQHF. The CDR3 DNA reads TGTGCCAGCAGTTTTCAAGGATCCAATCAGCCCCAGCATTTT.

This chain uses TRBV19 with TRBJ2-7; 9 nucleotides align to TRBD1. The CDR3 runs 14 residues. Germline assignment: CDR1 LNHDA and CDR2 SQIVND (reference sequence). With 7 bases clipped from V and 2 bases from J, the junction kept 6 bases outside the gene matches. The CDR3 bases are TGTGCCAGTAACCCGACAGGGGGGCCCTACGAGCAGTACTTC. Amino acids: CASNPTGGPYEQYF. The full variable domain, rest sourced from reference TRBV19 and TRBJ2-7, is DGGITQSPKYLFRKEGQNVTLSCEQNLNHDAMYWYRQDPGQGLRLIYYSQIVNDFQKGDIAEGYSVSREKKESFPLTVTSAQKNPTAFYLCASNPTGGPYEQYFGPGTRLTVT.

The rearrangement links TRBV7-8 to TRBJ1-2, with 11 nucleotides matching TRBD1. V was clipped by 5 bases and J by 4 bases; unmatched bases: 15. Looked up from germline, CDR1 is SGHVS and CDR2 is FQNEAQ. This CDR3 comprises 18 residues. The DNA for the CDR3 is TGTGCCAGCAGCCCGACCGGGACAGGGGGTATCGGAACCTATGGCTACACCTTC. Its protein product is CASSPTGTGGIGTYGYTF.

The CDR3: CAWSGVAADEQFF. In DNA, the CDR3 is TGTGCCTGGAGTGGAGTAGCGGCCGATGAGCAGTTCTTC. The chain has TRBV30 and TRBJ2-1, with D possibly matching TRBD2 (6 bases). The CDR3 has 13 amino acids. Trimming left V 1 base short and J 8 bases short, with 12 bases between. CDR1 GTSNPN and CDR2 SVGIG come from the germline V gene (reference sequence).

The rearrangement links TRBV27 to TRBJ2-7; tentatively, D is TRBD1 or TRBD2 (5 bases each). The CDR3 runs 16 residues. Trimming removed 0 bases from V and 0 bases from J, with 12 bases in between. Per germline, CDR1 MNHEY and CDR2 SMNVEV (reference sequence). The CDR3 region is CASSLSAGTGSYEQYF. CDR3 nucleotide sequence: TGTGCCAGCAGTTTATCCGCAGGGACGGGCTCCTACGAGCAGTACTTC.